The following is a T cell receptor beta chain sequence with its context. Its antigen remains unidentified. This entry is derived from a study of T-cell memory formation after mild COVID-19. Study results and limitations: Contracting clones from day 15 to 85 had balanced CD4/CD8; later expanders favoured CD4+. In pre-infection memory, a portion of responding clones appeared, which suggested that cross-reactive memory joined. Second-wave clones peaking on day 37 lacked confirmed SARS-CoV-2 specificity.

The CDR3 has 15 residues. The ends were cut back, 4 bases at V and 0 bases at J, with 12 bases in the middle. Germline CDR1 reads SGHDT; CDR2 reads YYEEEE. 5'RACE, which relied on constant-segment primers, yielded TCR alpha and TCR beta cDNA libraries carrying sample barcodes and UMIs. TCRdb passed the 5' RACE reads through MiXCR, listing each CDR3 protein once. Among 120,000 to 150,000 distinct CDR3 sequences listed, approximately 21% were seen once. This chain uses TRBV5-6 with TRBJ2-3; unclear D gene. Sequenced: PBMCs or a T cell subset sorted from them (not recorded which). This receptor was taken from an adult woman who had mild COVID-19 (a few samples of this study predate the infection). Cell type and time point are not known. CDR3 coding DNA: TGTGCCAGCAGCCCGACGGTATCTAGCACAGATACGCAGTATTTT. As protein: CASSPTVSSTDTQYF.